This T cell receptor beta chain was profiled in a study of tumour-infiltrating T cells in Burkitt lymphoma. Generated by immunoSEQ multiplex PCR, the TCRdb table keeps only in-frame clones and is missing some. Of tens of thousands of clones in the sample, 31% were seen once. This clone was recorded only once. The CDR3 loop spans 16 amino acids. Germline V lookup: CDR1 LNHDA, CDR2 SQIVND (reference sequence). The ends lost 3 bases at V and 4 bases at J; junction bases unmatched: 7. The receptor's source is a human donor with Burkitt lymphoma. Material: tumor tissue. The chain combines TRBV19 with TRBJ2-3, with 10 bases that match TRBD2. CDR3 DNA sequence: TGTGCCAGTAGTATTTCTGGGACTAGCGTACCAGATACGCAGTATTTT. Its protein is CASSISGTSVPDTQYF.